This T cell receptor beta chain was retrieved from a study of a mutant IDH1 vaccine in newly diagnosed glioma. On the study more broadly: Treated patients were around 62% male, roughly 38% female, mean age around 40 years. Patients were pretreated with radiotherapy, temozolomide, or both, mostly both. The study's findings and limits: No link was apparently found between pseudoprogression and changes in top peripheral T cell clonotypes.

Note on this clone: The antigen is undetermined.

Per germline, CDR1 SGHTA and CDR2 FQGNSA. There are 16 residues in the CDR3. V lost 5 bases and J 4 bases, leaving 20 bases between the germline ends. Repertoires were generated with immunoSEQ multiplex PCR, while TCRdb's copy carries only in-frame clones and drops some. The table lists about 52,000 clones, over 75% of them singletons. The time point is: week 11, during vaccination. Doses comprised 300 ug of mutant IDH1 20-mer peptide each, plus topical imiquimod. The specimen was PBMCs, collected from a glioma patient whose treatment included an IDH1 peptide vaccine. The V gene is TRBV7-2, the J gene TRBJ2-5; D is perhaps TRBD1 or TRBD2 (6 bases each). This receptor was identified in a man over 45 with glioma. The CDR3 nucleotides are TGTGCCAGCAGCCCTAGGGGGGTCGCAGTTATAGAGACCCAGTACTTC. It specifies CASSPRGVAVIETQYF. The full variable domain, in which reference TRBV7-2 and TRBJ2-5 provide the parts outside the CDR3, is GAGVSQSPSNKVTEKGKDVELRCDPISGHTALYWYRQSLGQGLEFLIYFQGNSAPDKSGLPSDRFSAERTGGSVSTLTIQRTQQEDSAVYLCASSPRGVAVIETQYFGPGTRLLVL.